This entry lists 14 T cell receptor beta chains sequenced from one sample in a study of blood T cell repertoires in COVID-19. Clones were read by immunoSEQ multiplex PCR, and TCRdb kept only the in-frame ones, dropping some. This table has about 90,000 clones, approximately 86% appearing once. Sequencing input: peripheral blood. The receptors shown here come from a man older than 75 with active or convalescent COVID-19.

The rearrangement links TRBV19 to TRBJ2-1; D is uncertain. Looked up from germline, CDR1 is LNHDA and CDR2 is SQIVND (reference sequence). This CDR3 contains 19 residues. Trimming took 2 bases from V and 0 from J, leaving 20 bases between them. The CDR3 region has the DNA TGTGCCAGTAGTATAACCGCCGCCCACTTTACGCCCTCCTACAATGAGCAGTTCTTC. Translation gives CASSITAAHFTPSYNEQFF.

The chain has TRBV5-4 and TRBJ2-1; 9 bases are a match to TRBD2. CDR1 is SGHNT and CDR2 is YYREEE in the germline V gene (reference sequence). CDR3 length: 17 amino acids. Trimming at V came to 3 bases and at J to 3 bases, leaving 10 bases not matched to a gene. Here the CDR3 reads CASSSPESSGDYNEQFF. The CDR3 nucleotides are TGTGCCAGCAGCTCACCGGAGTCTAGCGGGGACTACAATGAGCAGTTCTTC.

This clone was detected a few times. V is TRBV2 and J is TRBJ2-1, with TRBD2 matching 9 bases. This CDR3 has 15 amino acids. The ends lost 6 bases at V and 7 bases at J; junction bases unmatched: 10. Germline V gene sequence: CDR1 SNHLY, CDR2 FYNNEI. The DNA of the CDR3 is TGTGCCAGCAGGAGGGGGACTAGCTACGGGAATGAGCAGTTCTTC. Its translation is CASRRGTSYGNEQFF.

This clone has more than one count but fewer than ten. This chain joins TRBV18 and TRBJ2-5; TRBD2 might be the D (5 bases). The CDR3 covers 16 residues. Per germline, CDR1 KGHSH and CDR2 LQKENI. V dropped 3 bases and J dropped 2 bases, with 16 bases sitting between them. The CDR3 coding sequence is TGTGCCAGCTCACCGTCCCTCCAGCGGCAACAAGAGACCCAGTACTTC. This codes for CASSPSLQRQQETQYF.

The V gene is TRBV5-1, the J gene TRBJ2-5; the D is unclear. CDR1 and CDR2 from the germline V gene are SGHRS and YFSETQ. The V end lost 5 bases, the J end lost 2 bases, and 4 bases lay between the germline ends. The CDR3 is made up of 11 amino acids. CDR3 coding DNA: TGCGCCAGCAGATATCAAGAGACCCAGTACTTC. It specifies CASRYQETQYF.

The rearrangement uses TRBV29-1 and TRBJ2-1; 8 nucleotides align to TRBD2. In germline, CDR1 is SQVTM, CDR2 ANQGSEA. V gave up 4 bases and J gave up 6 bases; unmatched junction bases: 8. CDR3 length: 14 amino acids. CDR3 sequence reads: CSVVRTSLGNEQFF. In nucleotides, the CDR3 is TGCAGCGTTGTTCGGACTAGCTTAGGCAATGAGCAGTTCTTC.

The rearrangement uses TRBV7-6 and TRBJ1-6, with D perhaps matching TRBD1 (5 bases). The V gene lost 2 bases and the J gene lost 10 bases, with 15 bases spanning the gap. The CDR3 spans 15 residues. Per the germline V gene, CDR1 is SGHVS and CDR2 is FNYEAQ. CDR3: CASSLLDSVGSPLHF. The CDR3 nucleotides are TGTGCCAGCAGCTTATTAGACAGTGTGGGATCACCCCTCCACTTT.

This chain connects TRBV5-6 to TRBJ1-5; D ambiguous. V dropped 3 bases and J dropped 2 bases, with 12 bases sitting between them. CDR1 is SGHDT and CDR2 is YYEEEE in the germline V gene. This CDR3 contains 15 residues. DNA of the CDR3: TGTGCCAGCAGCTCGTCCGTGCAGGGCAATCAGCCCCAGCATTTT. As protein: CASSSSVQGNQPQHF.

CDR3 DNA: TGTGCCAGCAGCTTAATGAACAACTATAATTCACCCCTCCACTTT. Its protein is CASSLMNNYNSPLHF. The V gene is TRBV11-2, the J gene TRBJ1-6; no definite D call. The CDR3 extends over 15 amino acids. Trimming pared 2 bases from V and 3 bases from J, leaving 8 bases between. The germline gives CDR1 SGHAT, CDR2 FQNNGV.

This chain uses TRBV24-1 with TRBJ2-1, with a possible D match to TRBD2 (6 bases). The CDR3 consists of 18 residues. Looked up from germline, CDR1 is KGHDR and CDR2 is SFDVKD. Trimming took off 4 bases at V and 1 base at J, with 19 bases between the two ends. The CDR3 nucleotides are TGTGCCACCAGTGACAGTATGGGGGGACTCCCATCCTACAATGAGCAGTTCTTC. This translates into CATSDSMGGLPSYNEQFF.

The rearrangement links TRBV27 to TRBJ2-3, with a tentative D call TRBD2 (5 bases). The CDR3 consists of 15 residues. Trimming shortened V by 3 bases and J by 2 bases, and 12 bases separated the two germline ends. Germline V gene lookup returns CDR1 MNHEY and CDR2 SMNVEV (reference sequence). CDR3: CASSFSGRLTDTQYF. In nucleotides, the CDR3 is TGTGCCAGCAGTTTTTCGGGGAGACTCACAGATACGCAGTATTTT.

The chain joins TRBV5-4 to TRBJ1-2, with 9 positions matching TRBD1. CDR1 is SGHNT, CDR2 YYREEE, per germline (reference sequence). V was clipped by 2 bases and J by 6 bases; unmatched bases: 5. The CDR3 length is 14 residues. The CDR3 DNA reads TGTGCCAGCAGCTTAAACACAGGGGGCGATGGCTACACCTTC. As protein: CASSLNTGGDGYTF.

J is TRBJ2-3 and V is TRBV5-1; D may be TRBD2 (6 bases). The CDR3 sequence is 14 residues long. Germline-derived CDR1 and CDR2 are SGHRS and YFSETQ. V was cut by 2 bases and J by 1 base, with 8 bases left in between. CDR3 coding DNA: TGCGCCAGCAGCTTAAGCGGGCGCACAGATACGCAGTATTTT. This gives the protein CASSLSGRTDTQYF.

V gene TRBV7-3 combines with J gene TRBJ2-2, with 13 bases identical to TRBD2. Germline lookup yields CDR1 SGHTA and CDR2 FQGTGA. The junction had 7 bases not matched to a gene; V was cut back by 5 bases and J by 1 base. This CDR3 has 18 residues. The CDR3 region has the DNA TGTGCCAGCAGCCCTCGAGGACTAGCGGGAGTGAACACCGGGGAGCTGTTTTTT. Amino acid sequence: CASSPRGLAGVNTGELFF.